This passage covers 31 T cell receptor beta chains from one sample sequenced in a study of blood T cells in healthy people across ages. Through a sample-barcoded 5' primer and a J-beta primer mix, a second PCR was run for roughly 7 to 12 cycles. TCRdb re-called the 5' RACE reads with MiXCR, one entry per CDR3 protein. The data contain 600,000 to 1,000,000 distinct CDR3 sequences, just under 25% of them singletons. These data were likewise used in another study, on T cells of mothers and their children.

Material: blood. The receptors originated from a boy between 10 and 17 years old in good health.

The rearrangement uses TRBV20-1 and TRBJ2-3, with 12 bases matching TRBD2. The length of the CDR3 is 14 residues. V dropped 6 bases and J dropped 6; count of bases not matched to a gene: 7. Germline assignment: CDR1 DFQATT and CDR2 SNEGSKA (reference sequence). The chain's CDR3 is CSAPTSGRTDTQYF. The CDR3 nucleotides read TGCAGTGCCCCTACTAGCGGGAGGACGGATACGCAGTATTTT.

The sample holds a few counts of this clonotype. DNA of the CDR3: TGTGCCAGCAGACGACAGGGCAATCAGCCCCAGCATTTT. It encodes CASRRQGNQPQHF. This sequence joins TRBV12-3 or TRBV12-4 and TRBJ1-5; D might be TRBD1 (6 bases). V was pared by 6 bases and J by 2 bases, with 8 bases between. The CDR3 loop spans 13 amino acids.

This clonotype was recorded a few times. This chain joins TRBV2 and TRBJ1-2; 7 positions match TRBD1. The CDR3 extends over 13 amino acids. Per germline, CDR1 SNHLY and CDR2 FYNNEI. With V trimmed by 7 bases and J by 3 bases, 5 bases remained unmatched. The DNA for the CDR3 is TGTGCCAGCAACCGGGACAGCTACTATGGCTACACCTTC. Translated, it gives CASNRDSYYGYTF.

The chain employs TRBV20-1 and TRBJ2-7; D not certain. The CDR3 runs 10 residues. Per the germline V gene, CDR1 is DFQATT and CDR2 is SNEGSKA (reference sequence). The V gene lost 4 bases and the J gene lost 3 bases, with 4 bases spanning the gap. The chain's CDR3 is CSATIYEQYV. As DNA, the CDR3 is TGCAGTGCTACAATCTACGAGCAGTACGTC.

The gene calls are TRBV4-1 and TRBJ2-1; no reliable D call. CDR3 length: 15 residues. V lost 4 bases, J lost 0 bases, and 10 bases lay in between. The V gene's germline CDR1 is MGHRA and CDR2 YSYEKL. CDR3 loop: CASSPTQDSYNEQFF. Here the CDR3 DNA reads TGCGCCAGCAGCCCCACACAAGACTCCTACAATGAGCAGTTCTTC.

This chain joins TRBV6-5 and TRBJ2-1; TRBD2 might be the D (6 bases). V dropped 5 bases and J dropped 0 bases, with 23 bases sitting between them. CDR1 is MNHEY, CDR2 SVGAGI, per germline. There are 19 residues in the CDR3. CDR3 sequence (DNA): TGTGCCAGCAGTCACGCCAGGCGAGGAGGGTCGAGCTCCTACAATGAGCAGTTCTTC. This gives the protein CASSHARRGGSSSYNEQFF.

The rearrangement links TRBV18 to TRBJ1-4; D may be TRBD1 (5 bases). Looked up from germline, CDR1 is KGHSH and CDR2 is LQKENI. The CDR3 consists of 14 residues. V was shortened by 6 bases and J by 0 bases, with 8 bases between the two germline ends. In DNA form, the CDR3 reads TGTGCCAGCTCGGCACAGGCAACTAATGAAAAACTGTTTTTT. Its protein is CASSAQATNEKLFF.

The chain recombines TRBV24-1 with TRBJ2-3; 9 bases line up with TRBD1. The CDR3 sequence is 16 residues long. Germline V gene lookup returns CDR1 KGHDR and CDR2 SFDVKD. V gave up 4 bases and J gave up 4 bases; unmatched junction bases: 8. Here the CDR3 reads CATSDLAGTGSDTQYF. Written as DNA, the CDR3 is TGTGCCACCAGTGACCTAGCCGGGACAGGGTCAGATACGCAGTATTTT.

This clonotype was counted between two and nine times. The J gene is TRBJ2-7, the V gene TRBV4-1, with 10 nucleotides matching TRBD2. J was trimmed by 4 bases and V by 1 base; bases with no gene match: 7. The CDR3 has 16 residues. The germline CDR1 and CDR2 sequences are MGHRA and YSYEKL. CDR3 protein: CASSQGAGGPLYEQYF. In DNA, the CDR3 is TGCGCCAGCAGCCAAGGAGCGGGAGGGCCTCTTTACGAGCAGTACTTC.

The chain uses TRBV29-1 and TRBJ2-1, with 13 bases aligning to TRBD2. The CDR3 length is 16 residues. The trim removed 2 bases at V and 8 bases at J, leaving 9 bases unmatched. Germline loops: CDR1 SQVTM, CDR2 ANQGSEA. CDR3 sequence reads: CSVETQLAGGMDEQFF. The CDR3 region has the DNA TGCAGCGTTGAAACACAACTAGCGGGAGGGATGGATGAGCAGTTCTTC.

The CDR3 DNA reads as TGTGCCAGCTCACCACTCAGGGGCAATGAGCAGTTCTTC. It encodes CASSPLRGNEQFF. The chain couples TRBV18 to TRBJ2-1; a weak D match, TRBD1 (6 bases). Germline V gene sequence: CDR1 KGHSH, CDR2 LQKENI. V gave up 1 base and J gave up 6 bases, with 7 bases separating them. The CDR3 is made up of 13 amino acids.

This clonotype was recorded a few times. V gene TRBV28 combines with J gene TRBJ1-4, with D perhaps matching TRBD1 (5 bases). V dropped 4 bases and J dropped 3 bases, with 9 bases sitting between them. CDR3 length equals 14 residues. Germline CDR1 is MDHEN and CDR2 is SYDVKM. CDR3 in amino acids: CASSSGSANEKLFF. In DNA, the CDR3 is TGTGCCAGCAGTTCAGGGAGCGCTAATGAAAAACTGTTTTTT.

This clonotype was found a few times. This CDR3 reads CASGVGANEKLFF. CDR3 bases: TGTGCCAGCGGAGTGGGAGCCAATGAAAAACTGTTTTTT. This chain connects TRBV28 to TRBJ1-4; D remains unclear. In germline, CDR1 is MDHEN, CDR2 SYDVKM. The CDR3 has 13 amino acids. V was cut by 8 bases and J by 5 bases, with 12 bases left in between.

This clonotype was counted only a few times. The chain combines TRBV7-2 with TRBJ2-1, with D tentatively TRBD2 (6 bases). CDR3 length: 14 residues. Germline V lookup: CDR1 SGHTA, CDR2 FQGNSA. V lost 0 bases to trimming and J lost 6 bases, with 9 bases between them. CDR3 sequence: CASSLAGGSNEQFF. The CDR3 DNA reads as TGTGCCAGCAGCTTAGCGGGGGGTTCCAATGAGCAGTTCTTC.

The chain uses TRBV20-1 and TRBJ2-1, with 15 bases aligning to TRBD2. Per the germline V gene, CDR1 is DFQATT and CDR2 is SNEGSKA (reference sequence). J lost 8 bases, V lost 5 bases, and 4 bases had no gene match. This CDR3 comprises 14 residues. The CDR3 nucleotides read TGCAGTGCTGTTCGGACTAGCGGGGGGGATGAGCAGTTCTTC. It encodes CSAVRTSGGDEQFF.

The sample holds a few counts of this clonotype. This chain joins TRBV2 and TRBJ1-4; D may be TRBD1 (5 bases). The germline V and J ends were trimmed by 6 bases and 5 bases, with 13 bases remaining between them. This CDR3 is built from 14 residues. The V gene's germline CDR1 is SNHLY and CDR2 FYNNEI. CDR3 region: CASSPGTENEKLFF. The CDR3 bases are TGTGCCAGCAGCCCCGGGACTGAGAATGAAAAACTGTTTTTT.

This clonotype was picked up a small number of times. V usage is TRBV20-1 and J usage is TRBJ2-7; 14 bases match TRBD2. After removal of 1 base from V and 4 bases from J, the junction contained 3 bases not matched to a gene. CDR1 DFQATT and CDR2 SNEGSKA come from the germline V gene (reference sequence). This CDR3 is 15 amino acids long. The CDR3: CSARGLAGGFYEQYF. The CDR3 DNA is TGCAGTGCTAGAGGACTAGCGGGAGGGTTTTACGAGCAGTACTTC.

This clonotype was counted between two and nine times. The V and J genes are TRBV4-1 and TRBJ2-1; TRBD2 is a possible D gene (6 bases). Germline-derived CDR1 and CDR2 are MGHRA and YSYEKL. V lost 2 bases and J 8 bases, leaving 13 bases between the germline ends. CDR3 length: 14 residues. The DNA for the CDR3 is TGCGCCAGCAGCCAATCGCCTCGGAGGGATGAGCAGTTCTTC. Translation: CASSQSPRRDEQFF.

This clonotype was picked up a small number of times. The chain combines TRBV5-1 with TRBJ1-1; tentatively, D is TRBD1 (5 bases). CDR1 and CDR2 (germline): SGHRS, YFSETQ. Trimming shortened V by 4 bases and J by 1 base, and 8 bases separated the two germline ends. This CDR3 has 13 residues. CDR3: CASSPGANTEAFF. DNA of the CDR3: TGCGCCAGCAGCCCCGGGGCGAACACTGAAGCTTTCTTT.

This clonotype was found a few times. The rearrangement joins TRBV6-5 to TRBJ1-1, with no clear D. Germline V gives CDR1 MNHEY, CDR2 SVGAGI. CDR3 size: 12 residues. V dropped 5 bases and J dropped 7 bases, with 11 bases sitting between them. The chain's CDR3 is CASSRTSLEAFF. The CDR3 coding sequence is TGTGCCAGCAGTCGAACTTCCCTTGAAGCTTTCTTT.

This clonotype was seen a handful of times. The V and J genes are TRBV27 and TRBJ2-6; D unresolved. The CDR3 consists of 15 residues. V gave up 4 bases and J gave up 4 bases, with 11 bases separating them. Germline V gene lookup returns CDR1 MNHEY and CDR2 SMNVEV (reference sequence). CDR3 sequence reads: CASSSRVTGANVLTF. The CDR3 region has the DNA TGTGCCAGCAGTTCAAGGGTGACCGGGGCCAACGTCCTGACTTTC.

This clonotype has a handful of counts. V is TRBV6-2 or TRBV6-3 and J is TRBJ2-7; possibly TRBD1 for D (6 bases). V lost 6 bases to trimming and J lost 5 bases, with 8 bases between them. The CDR3 consists of 11 residues. The V gene's germline CDR1 is MNHEY and CDR2 SVGEGT. The CDR3 loop reads CASSRTDEQYF. CDR3 in DNA: TGTGCCAGCAGCCGGACAGACGAGCAGTACTTC.

The V call is TRBV28, the J call TRBJ1-1, with D possibly being TRBD1 (5 bases). The CDR3 extends over 15 amino acids. Germline lookup yields CDR1 MDHEN and CDR2 SYDVKM. V gave up 3 bases and J gave up 3 bases, with 14 bases separating them. The CDR3 region has the DNA TGTGCCAGCAGTTTCATAAGGGGCCTGGACACTGAAGCTTTCTTT. Translated, it gives CASSFIRGLDTEAFF.

This chain joins TRBV10-3 and TRBJ2-7; possible D gene TRBD2, 6 bases. In germline, CDR1 is ENHRY, CDR2 SYGVKD. The V and J ends lost 3 bases and 0 bases respectively, with 12 bases between them. The CDR3 contains 15 residues. The DNA for the CDR3 is TGTGCCATCAGTGACCCGGGGAGGCCCTCCTACGAGCAGTACTTC. Protein: CAISDPGRPSYEQYF.

The rearrangement links TRBV6-2 or TRBV6-3 to TRBJ2-7; D assignment may be TRBD1 or TRBD2 (5 bases each). The V end lost 7 bases, the J end lost 0 bases, and 13 bases lay between the germline ends. CDR1 is MNHEY, CDR2 SVGEGT, per germline. This CDR3 region has 14 residues. DNA of the CDR3: TGTGCCAGCACGGGGCCGACCGGCTCCTACGAGCAGTACTTC. It specifies CASTGPTGSYEQYF.

Comment on this clonotype: At one end, the junction sequence differs from germline, possibly due to a read error. The chain joins TRBV6-4 to TRBJ1-4, with 8 positions matching TRBD1. The CDR3 consists of 20 residues. Germline V gene lookup returns CDR1 MRHNA and CDR2 SNTAGT. CDR3 in amino acids: CASSDSPGRGRFATNEKLFF. The CDR3 DNA reads TGTGCCAGCAGTGACTCACCCGGCAGGGGGCGCTTTGCAACTAATGAAAAGCTGTTTTTT.

The rearrangement uses TRBV5-1 and TRBJ2-7, with 7 bases aligning to TRBD1. With 4 bases clipped from V and 1 base from J, the junction kept 8 bases outside the gene matches. Germline V CDR1 and CDR2: SGHRS, YFSETQ. This CDR3 is 15 amino acids long. The CDR3 region is CASSLIEGASYEQYF. The CDR3, as DNA: TGCGCCAGCAGCCTGATTGAGGGGGCTTCCTACGAGCAGTACTTC.

This clonotype was seen more than once but under ten times. The gene calls are TRBV20-1 and TRBJ2-5; TRBD1 is a possible D gene (6 bases). The tail of the sequence fits TRBJ2-7 better, so the J call may be wrong. Germline V gives CDR1 DFQATT, CDR2 SNEGSKA (reference sequence). This CDR3 has 14 residues. The CDR3 sequence is CSARQVDHSYEQYF. The CDR3 nucleotides read TGCAGTGCACGACAGGTCGACCACTCCTACGAGCAGTACTTC.

The rearrangement joins TRBV28 to TRBJ1-5; D is unclear. Looked up from germline, CDR1 is MDHEN and CDR2 is SYDVKM. The CDR3 consists of 14 residues. V lost 8 bases and J lost 3, with 14 bases in between. DNA of the CDR3: TGTGCCAGCTCCCATAGGGTTCCCAATCAGCCCCAGCATTTT. This encodes CASSHRVPNQPQHF.

This chain connects TRBV14 to TRBJ2-5, with 7 nucleotides matching TRBD2. Trimming removed 2 bases from V and 5 bases from J; junction bases left unmatched: 14. The CDR3 spans 17 residues. Germline CDR1 SGHDN, CDR2 FVKESK. The CDR3 reads CASSQRILARGGETQYF. For the CDR3, the DNA is TGTGCCAGCAGCCAAAGAATCCTAGCGCGGGGAGGGGAGACCCAGTACTTC.

This chain connects TRBV7-9 to TRBJ1-2; 7 bases line up with TRBD1. V shed 4 bases and J 4 bases; nucleotides not matched to a gene: 12. Germline V gives CDR1 SEHNR, CDR2 FQNEAQ (reference sequence). The CDR3 has 16 residues. CDR3 DNA sequence: TGTGCCAGCAGCTCCCTAGGACAGGAATATAGCTATGGCTACACCTTC. This sequence encodes CASSSLGQEYSYGYTF.